This is a list of T cell receptor beta chains from one sample in a study of identifying expanded T cells in peripheral blood. TCRdb's copy holds only in-frame clones and misses some; the assay was immunoSEQ multiplex PCR. Here the sample spans 90,000 to 100,000 clones, 85% to 90% being singletons. Specimen: blood. The source of these receptors is a person aged 18 to 69 in good health. Each CDR3 is given with its conserved first and last residue. The order of the fields is V gene, D gene, clone size, J gene, CDR3 protein, CDR3 DNA. D genes are given only for firm matches. Part of the rows lack a size; the others show once, few, many or a class for expanded clones.

v_gene: TRBV4-2; d_gene: .; abundance: .; j_gene: TRBJ2-1; CDR3aa: CASSHTIESSYNEQFF; CDR3nt: TGTGCCAGCAGCCACACTATAGAGAGCTCCTACAATGAGCAGTTCTTC
v_gene: TRBV18; d_gene: .; abundance: .; j_gene: TRBJ2-7; CDR3aa: CASSPKDPTTYEQYF; CDR3nt: TGTGCCAGCTCACCGAAGGACCCGACGACCTACGAGCAGTACTTC
v_gene: TRBV30; d_gene: TRBD2; abundance: .; j_gene: TRBJ2-3; CDR3aa: CAWTGAGGSDTQYF; CDR3nt: TGTGCCTGGACGGGAGCGGGAGGGTCAGATACGCAGTATTTT
v_gene: TRBV10-3; d_gene: .; abundance: .; j_gene: TRBJ2-2; CDR3aa: CAISDLAANTGELFF; CDR3nt: TGTGCCATCAGTGATTTAGCGGCGAACACCGGGGAGCTGTTTTTT
v_gene: TRBV30; d_gene: .; abundance: .; j_gene: TRBJ1-4; CDR3aa: CASSYWGKGGELFF; CDR3nt: TGTGCCTCCTCCTACTGGGGGAAGGGTGGGGAACTGTTTTTT
v_gene: TRBV5-1; d_gene: .; abundance: .; j_gene: TRBJ2-2; CDR3aa: CASSLLAGTPNTGELFF; CDR3nt: TGCGCCAGCAGCTTGTTGGCTGGGACACCGAACACCGGGGAGCTGTTTTTT
v_gene: TRBV28; d_gene: .; abundance: .; j_gene: TRBJ1-5; CDR3aa: CASSTRLAYQPQHF; CDR3nt: TGTGCCAGCAGTACCAGGCTCGCCTATCAGCCCCAGCATTTT
v_gene: TRBV6-1; d_gene: .; abundance: .; j_gene: TRBJ2-2; CDR3aa: CASSTTDTGELFF; CDR3nt: TGTGCCAGCAGTACGACAGACACCGGGGAGCTGTTTTTT
v_gene: TRBV6-1; d_gene: TRBD1; abundance: .; j_gene: TRBJ2-7; CDR3aa: CASRVVGTDLRGQYF; CDR3nt: TGTGCCAGTAGAGTCGTCGGGACAGACCTTCGAGGGCAGTACTTC
v_gene: TRBV29-1; d_gene: .; abundance: .; j_gene: TRBJ2-1; CDR3aa: CSVGQDWDEQFF; CDR3nt: TGCAGCGTTGGCCAGGATTGGGACGAGCAGTTCTTC
v_gene: TRBV30; d_gene: .; abundance: .; j_gene: TRBJ2-2; CDR3aa: CAWSQALTGELFF; CDR3nt: TGTGCCTGGAGTCAGGCTCTAACCGGGGAGCTGTTTTTT
v_gene: TRBV28; d_gene: .; abundance: .; j_gene: TRBJ1-1; CDR3aa: CASIIRDTAFF; CDR3nt: TGTGCCAGCATCATTAGGGACACCGCTTTCTTT
v_gene: TRBV5-1; d_gene: TRBD1; abundance: .; j_gene: TRBJ1-1; CDR3aa: CASSLAGTGAGSSEAFF; CDR3nt: TGCGCCAGCAGCTTGGCAGGAACAGGGGCGGGTAGCTCTGAAGCTTTCTTT
v_gene: TRBV10-3; d_gene: .; abundance: .; j_gene: TRBJ2-7; CDR3aa: CAISGPGYEQYF; CDR3nt: TGTGCCATCAGTGGACCCGGCTACGAGCAGTACTTC
v_gene: TRBV30; d_gene: .; abundance: many; j_gene: TRBJ1-6; CDR3aa: CAWRIQGGDNSPLHF; CDR3nt: TGTGCCTGGAGGATCCAGGGCGGTGATAATTCACCCCTCCACTTT
v_gene: TRBV4-2; d_gene: TRBD1; abundance: .; j_gene: TRBJ2-5; CDR3aa: CASSDRGLGETQYF; CDR3nt: TGTGCCAGCAGCGACAGGGGGCTGGGAGAGACCCAGTACTTC
v_gene: TRBV27; d_gene: .; abundance: .; j_gene: TRBJ1-1; CDR3aa: CASSFRGAGMNTEAFF; CDR3nt: TGTGCCAGCAGTTTTAGAGGGGCAGGTATGAACACTGAAGCTTTCTTT
v_gene: TRBV5-1; d_gene: .; abundance: .; j_gene: TRBJ2-7; CDR3aa: CASSFGRLSYEQYF; CDR3nt: TGCGCCAGCAGCTTCGGTCGACTCTCCTACGAGCAGTACTTC
v_gene: TRBV6-5; d_gene: .; abundance: .; j_gene: TRBJ2-1; CDR3aa: CASSPSAHNEQFF; CDR3nt: TGTGCCAGCAGCCCATCGGCCCACAATGAGCAGTTCTTC
v_gene: TRBV6-1; d_gene: .; abundance: .; j_gene: TRBJ2-3; CDR3aa: CASSDVSDTQYF; CDR3nt: TGTGCCAGCAGTGACGTTTCGGATACGCAGTATTTT
v_gene: TRBV6-5; d_gene: TRBD1; abundance: once; j_gene: TRBJ1-5; CDR3aa: CASSMDRDQPQHF; CDR3nt: TGTGCCAGCAGCATGGACAGGGATCAGCCCCAGCATTTT
v_gene: TRBV9; d_gene: TRBD1; abundance: .; j_gene: TRBJ2-7; CDR3aa: CASSAGQGKHEQYF; CDR3nt: TGTGCCAGCAGCGCCGGACAGGGGAAGCACGAGCAGTACTTC
v_gene: TRBV18; d_gene: .; abundance: .; j_gene: TRBJ2-1; CDR3aa: CASSLNSYNEQFF; CDR3nt: TGTGCCAGCTCACTTAACAGTTACAATGAGCAGTTCTTC
v_gene: TRBV7-3; d_gene: .; abundance: .; j_gene: TRBJ2-3; CDR3aa: CASARIGGGLNTQYF; CDR3nt: TGTGCCAGCGCCCGGATTGGGGGGGGCCTGAATACGCAGTATTTT
v_gene: TRBV7-9; d_gene: .; abundance: .; j_gene: TRBJ2-3; CDR3aa: CASNNPGQVTDTQYF; CDR3nt: TGTGCCAGCAATAATCCGGGACAAGTCACAGATACGCAGTATTTT
v_gene: TRBV12-5; d_gene: .; abundance: .; j_gene: TRBJ2-3; CDR3aa: CASAVGDTQYF; CDR3nt: TGTGCTAGTGCCGTAGGGGATACGCAGTATTTT
v_gene: TRBV5-1; d_gene: TRBD1; abundance: few; j_gene: TRBJ2-7; CDR3aa: CASAGQGRHEQYF; CDR3nt: TGCGCCAGCGCCGGACAGGGGAGACACGAGCAGTACTTC
v_gene: TRBV2; d_gene: .; abundance: .; j_gene: TRBJ2-1; CDR3aa: CASSAGTYNEQFF; CDR3nt: TGTGCCAGCAGCGCCGGGACTTACAATGAGCAGTTCTTC
v_gene: TRBV11-2; d_gene: .; abundance: .; j_gene: TRBJ2-2; CDR3aa: CASSLEGRNTGELFF; CDR3nt: TGTGCCAGCAGCTTAGAGGGACGGAACACCGGGGAGCTGTTTTTT
v_gene: TRBV7-8; d_gene: .; abundance: .; j_gene: TRBJ1-5; CDR3aa: CASSLDSEGRMYSNQPQHF; CDR3nt: TGTGCCAGCAGCTTAGATTCGGAGGGGCGGATGTATAGCAATCAGCCCCAGCATTTT
v_gene: TRBV6-5; d_gene: TRBD2; abundance: .; j_gene: TRBJ2-3; CDR3aa: CASSPAGGMAGTQYF; CDR3nt: TGTGCCAGCAGCCCAGCGGGAGGAATGGCGGGTACGCAGTATTTT
v_gene: TRBV6-1; d_gene: .; abundance: .; j_gene: TRBJ1-1; CDR3aa: CASGQEMVAEAFF; CDR3nt: TGTGCCAGCGGCCAGGAGATGGTGGCTGAAGCTTTCTTT